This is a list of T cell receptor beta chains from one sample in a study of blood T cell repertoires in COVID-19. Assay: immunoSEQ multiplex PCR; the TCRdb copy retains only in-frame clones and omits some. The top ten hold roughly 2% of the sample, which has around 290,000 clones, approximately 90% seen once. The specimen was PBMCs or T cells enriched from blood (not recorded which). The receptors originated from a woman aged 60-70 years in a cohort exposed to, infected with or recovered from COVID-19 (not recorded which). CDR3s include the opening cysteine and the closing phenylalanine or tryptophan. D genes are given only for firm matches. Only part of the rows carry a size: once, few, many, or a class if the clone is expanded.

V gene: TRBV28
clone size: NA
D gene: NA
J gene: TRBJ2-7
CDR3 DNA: TGTGCCAGCAGTTTACAAGGAGTCGGGTATTACGAGCAGTACTTC
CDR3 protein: CASSLQGVGYYEQYF

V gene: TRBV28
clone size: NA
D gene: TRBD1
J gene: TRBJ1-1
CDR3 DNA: TGTGCCAGCAGTCCCGACAGGGTATACACTGAAGCTTTCTTT
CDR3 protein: CASSPDRVYTEAFF

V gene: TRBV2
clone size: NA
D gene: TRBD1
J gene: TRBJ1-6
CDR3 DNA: TGTGCCAGCAGTCTAGACAGGGGTAGGTCACCCCTCCACTTT
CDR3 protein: CASSLDRGRSPLHF

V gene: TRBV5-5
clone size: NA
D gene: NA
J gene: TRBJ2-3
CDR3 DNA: TGTGCCAGCAGCTTCCTATCGACTAGCACAGATACGCAGTATTTT
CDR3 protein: CASSFLSTSTDTQYF

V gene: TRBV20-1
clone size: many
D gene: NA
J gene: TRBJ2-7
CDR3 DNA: TGCAGTGCTAGTAAGGGGAAAGTCGACGAGCAGTACTTC
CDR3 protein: CSASKGKVDEQYF

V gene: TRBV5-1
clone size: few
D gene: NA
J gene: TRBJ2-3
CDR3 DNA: TGCGCCAGCAGGGCGGGCCCTGGAGACACAGATACGCAGTATTTT
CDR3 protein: CASRAGPGDTDTQYF

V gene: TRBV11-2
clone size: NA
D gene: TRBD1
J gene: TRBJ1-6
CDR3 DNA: TGTGCCAGCGGACTGGGACAGGGGATGGGTTCACCCCTCCACTTT
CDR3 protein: CASGLGQGMGSPLHF

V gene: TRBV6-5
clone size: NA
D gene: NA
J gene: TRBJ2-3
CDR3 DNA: TGTGCCAGCACTATGGCGGGGTCTAGCACAGATACGCAGTATTTT
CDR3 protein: CASTMAGSSTDTQYF

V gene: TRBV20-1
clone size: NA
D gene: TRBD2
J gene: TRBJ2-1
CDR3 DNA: TGCAGTGCTAGTCCGGCTAGCGGGATCCACAATGAGCAGTTCTTC
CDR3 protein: CSASPASGIHNEQFF

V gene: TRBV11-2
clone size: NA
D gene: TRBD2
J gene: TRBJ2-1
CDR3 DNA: TGTGCCAGCAGCTTAGCTCTCCGGGATAGCGGGAGGAAATACAATGAGCAGTTCTTC
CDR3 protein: CASSLALRDSGRKYNEQFF

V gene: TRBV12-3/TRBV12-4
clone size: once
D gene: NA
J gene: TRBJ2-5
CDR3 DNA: TGTGCCAGCAGTTTGGAGGGAACTACCCAGTACTTC
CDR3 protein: CASSLEGTTQYF

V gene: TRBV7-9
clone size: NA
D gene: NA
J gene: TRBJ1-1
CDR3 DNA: TGTGCCAGCAGCATCACTTACAGGGCGGGTGAAGCTTTCTTT
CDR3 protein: CASSITYRAGEAFF

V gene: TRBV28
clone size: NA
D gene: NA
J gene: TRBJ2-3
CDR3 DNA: TGTGCCAGCAGTACTCTGATAGCAGATACGCAGTATTTT
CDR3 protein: CASSTLIADTQYF

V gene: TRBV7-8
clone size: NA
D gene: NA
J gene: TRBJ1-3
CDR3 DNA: TGTGCCAGCAGCTTACAGGGTTCTATCTCTGGAAACACCATATATTTT
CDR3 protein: CASSLQGSISGNTIYF

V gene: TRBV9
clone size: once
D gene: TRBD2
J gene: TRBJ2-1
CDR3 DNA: TGTGCCAGCAGCGTATATATAAGCGGGGGGTACAATGAGCAGTTCTTC
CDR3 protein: CASSVYISGGYNEQFF

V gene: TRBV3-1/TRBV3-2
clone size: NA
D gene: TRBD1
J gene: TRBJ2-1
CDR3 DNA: TGTGCCAGCAGCCATACATCTGGGCCCACAGGGGACAATGAGCAGTTCTTC
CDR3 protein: CASSHTSGPTGDNEQFF

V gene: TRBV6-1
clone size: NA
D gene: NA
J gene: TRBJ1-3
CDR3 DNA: TGTGCCAGCAGTGAAGGGTCCCTCCGGAGCTCTGGAAACACCATATATTTT
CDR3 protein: CASSEGSLRSSGNTIYF

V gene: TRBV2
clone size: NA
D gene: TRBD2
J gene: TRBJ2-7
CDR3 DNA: TGTGCCAGCAGACGGACTAGCGGGCAATACGAGCAGTACTTC
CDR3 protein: CASRRTSGQYEQYF

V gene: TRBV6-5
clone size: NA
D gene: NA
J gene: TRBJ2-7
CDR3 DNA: TGTGCCAGCAGTAAATTAGGGGACTACGAGCAGTACTTC
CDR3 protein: CASSKLGDYEQYF

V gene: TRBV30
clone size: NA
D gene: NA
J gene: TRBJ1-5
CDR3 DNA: TGTGCCTGGAGTCCTTGGACAACTCCTAGCAATCAGCCCCAGCATTTT
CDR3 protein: CAWSPWTTPSNQPQHF

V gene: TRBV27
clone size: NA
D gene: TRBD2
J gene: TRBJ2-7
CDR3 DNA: TGTGCCAGCAGTTCCGATACTAGCGGTGTTTTCGACGAGCAGTACTTC
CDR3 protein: CASSSDTSGVFDEQYF

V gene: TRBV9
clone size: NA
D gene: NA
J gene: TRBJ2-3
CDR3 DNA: TGTGCCGGACCGGCGGGATTCTCCGATACGCAGTATTTT
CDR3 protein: CAGPAGFSDTQYF